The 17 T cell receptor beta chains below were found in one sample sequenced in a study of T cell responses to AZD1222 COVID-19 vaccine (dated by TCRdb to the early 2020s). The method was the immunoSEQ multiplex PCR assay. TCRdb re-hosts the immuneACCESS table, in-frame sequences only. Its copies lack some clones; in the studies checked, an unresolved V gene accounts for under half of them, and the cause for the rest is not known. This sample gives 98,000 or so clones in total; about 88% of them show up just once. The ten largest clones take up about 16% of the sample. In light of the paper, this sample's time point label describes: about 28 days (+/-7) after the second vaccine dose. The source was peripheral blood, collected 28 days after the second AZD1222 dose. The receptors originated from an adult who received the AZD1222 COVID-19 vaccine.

The chain's CDR3 is CASSWVKVHYGSTF. CDR3 nucleotides: TGTGCCAGCAGCTGGGTAAAGGTTCACTATGGCTCAACCTTC. V gene TRBV5-6 combines with J gene TRBJ1-2; D not certain. CDR1 and CDR2 (germline): SGHDT, YYEEEE. CDR3 length: 14 residues. Deletions cut 3 bases from V and 14 bases from J, with 23 bases between. The entire variable domain, with the rest obtained from reference TRBV5-6 and TRBJ1-2, is as follows: DAGVTQSPTHLIKTRGQQVTLRCSPKSGHDTVSWYQQALGQGPQFIFQYYEEEERQRGNFPDRFSGHQFPNYSSELNVNALLLGDSALYLCASSWVKVHYGSTFGSGTRLTVV.

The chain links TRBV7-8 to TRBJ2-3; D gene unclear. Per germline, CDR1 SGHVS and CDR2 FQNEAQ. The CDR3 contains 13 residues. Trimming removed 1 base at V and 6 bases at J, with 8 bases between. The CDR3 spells CASSLEGIDTQYF. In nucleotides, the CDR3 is TGTGCCAGCAGCTTAGAAGGGATCGATACGCAGTATTTT. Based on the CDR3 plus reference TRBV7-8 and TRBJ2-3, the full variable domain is GAGVSQSPRYKVAKRGQDVALRCDPISGHVSLFWYQQALGQGPEFLTYFQNEAQLDKSGLPSDRFFAERPEGSVSTLKIQRTQQEDSAVYLCASSLEGIDTQYFGPGTRLTVL.

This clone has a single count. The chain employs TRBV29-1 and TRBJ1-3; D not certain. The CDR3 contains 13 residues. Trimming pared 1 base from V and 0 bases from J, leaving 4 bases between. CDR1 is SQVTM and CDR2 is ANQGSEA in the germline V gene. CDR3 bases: TGCAGCGTTGAAGTAGCCTCTGGAAACACCATATATTTT. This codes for CSVEVASGNTIYF.

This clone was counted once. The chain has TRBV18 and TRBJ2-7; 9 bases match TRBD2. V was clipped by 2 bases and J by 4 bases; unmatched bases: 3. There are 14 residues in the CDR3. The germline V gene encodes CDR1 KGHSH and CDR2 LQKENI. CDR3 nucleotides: TGTGCCAGCTCACCAAGCGGGAGGAAGTACGAGCAGTACTTC. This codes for CASSPSGRKYEQYF.

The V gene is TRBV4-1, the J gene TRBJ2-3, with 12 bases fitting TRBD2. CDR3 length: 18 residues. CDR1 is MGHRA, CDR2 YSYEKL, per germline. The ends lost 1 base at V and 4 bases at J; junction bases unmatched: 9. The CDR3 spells CASSQVPSGRARADTQYF. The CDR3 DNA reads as TGCGCCAGCAGCCAAGTACCTAGCGGGAGGGCCAGGGCAGATACGCAGTATTTT.

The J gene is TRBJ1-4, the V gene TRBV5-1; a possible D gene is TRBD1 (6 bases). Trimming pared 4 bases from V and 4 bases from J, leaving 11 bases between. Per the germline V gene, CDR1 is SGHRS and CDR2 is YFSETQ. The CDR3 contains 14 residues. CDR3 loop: CASSPGQINEKLFF. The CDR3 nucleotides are TGCGCCAGCAGCCCAGGACAGATTAATGAAAAACTGTTTTTT.

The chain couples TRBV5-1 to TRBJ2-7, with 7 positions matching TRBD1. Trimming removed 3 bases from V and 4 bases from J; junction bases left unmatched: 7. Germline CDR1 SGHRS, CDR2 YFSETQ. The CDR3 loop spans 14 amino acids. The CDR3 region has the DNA TGCGCCAGCAGCTCCTTAGGGGGCAGATACGAGCAGTACTTC. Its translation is CASSSLGGRYEQYF.

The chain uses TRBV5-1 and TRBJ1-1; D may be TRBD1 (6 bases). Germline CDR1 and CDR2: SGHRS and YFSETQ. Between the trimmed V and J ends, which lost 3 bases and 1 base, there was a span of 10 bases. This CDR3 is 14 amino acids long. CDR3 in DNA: TGCGCCAGCAGCTCCTTGGGACAGAACACTGAAGCTTTCTTT. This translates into CASSSLGQNTEAFF.

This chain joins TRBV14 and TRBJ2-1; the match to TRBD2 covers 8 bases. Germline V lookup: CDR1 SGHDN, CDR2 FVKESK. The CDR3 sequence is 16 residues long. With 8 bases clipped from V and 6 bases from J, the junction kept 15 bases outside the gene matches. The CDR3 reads CASYVGPGGPGNEQFF. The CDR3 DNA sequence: TGTGCCAGCTATGTCGGTCCGGGAGGGCCAGGCAATGAGCAGTTCTTC.

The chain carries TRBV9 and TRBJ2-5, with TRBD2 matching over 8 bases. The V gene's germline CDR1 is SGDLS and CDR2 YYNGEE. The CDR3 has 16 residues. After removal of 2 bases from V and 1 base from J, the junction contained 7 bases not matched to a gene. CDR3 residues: CASSVSTSGIQETQYF. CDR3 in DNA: TGTGCCAGCAGCGTGAGTACTAGCGGCATCCAAGAGACCCAGTACTTC. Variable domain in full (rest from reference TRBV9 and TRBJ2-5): DSGVTQTPKHLITATGQRVTLRCSPRSGDLSVYWYQQSLDQGLQFLIQYYNGEERAKGNILERFSAQQFPDLHSELNLSSLELGDSALYFCASSVSTSGIQETQYFGPGTRLLVL.

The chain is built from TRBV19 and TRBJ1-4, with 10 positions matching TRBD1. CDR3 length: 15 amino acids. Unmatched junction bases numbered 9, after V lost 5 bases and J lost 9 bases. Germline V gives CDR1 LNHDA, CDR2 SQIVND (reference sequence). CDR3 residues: CASSARTGGMQKLFF. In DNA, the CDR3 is TGTGCCAGTAGTGCGAGGACAGGGGGAATGCAAAAACTGTTTTTT.

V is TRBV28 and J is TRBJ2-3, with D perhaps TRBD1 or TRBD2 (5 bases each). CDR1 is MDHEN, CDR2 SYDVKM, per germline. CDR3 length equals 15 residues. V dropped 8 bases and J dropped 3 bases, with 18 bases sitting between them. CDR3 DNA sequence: TGTGCCAGCGGGGACCCGGGGTCGTGGACAGATACGCAGTATTTT. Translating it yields CASGDPGSWTDTQYF. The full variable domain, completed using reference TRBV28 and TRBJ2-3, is DVKVTQSSRYLVKRTGEKVFLECVQDMDHENMFWYRQDPGLGLRLIYFSYDVKMKEKGDIPEGYSVSREKKERFSLILESASTNQTSMYLCASGDPGSWTDTQYFGPGTRLTVL.

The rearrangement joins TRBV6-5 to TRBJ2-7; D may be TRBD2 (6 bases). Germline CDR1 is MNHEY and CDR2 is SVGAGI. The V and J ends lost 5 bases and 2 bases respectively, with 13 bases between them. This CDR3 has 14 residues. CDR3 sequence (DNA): TGTGCCAGCAGTCCAGGGAGGCCCCCCTACGAGCAGTACTTC. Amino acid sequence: CASSPGRPPYEQYF.

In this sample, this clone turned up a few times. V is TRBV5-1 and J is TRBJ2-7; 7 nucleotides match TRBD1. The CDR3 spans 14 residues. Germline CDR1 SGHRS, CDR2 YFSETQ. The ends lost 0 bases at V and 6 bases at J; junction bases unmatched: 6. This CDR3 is CASSLAGTGVEQYF. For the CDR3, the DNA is TGCGCCAGCAGCTTGGCGGGAACAGGGGTCGAGCAGTACTTC.

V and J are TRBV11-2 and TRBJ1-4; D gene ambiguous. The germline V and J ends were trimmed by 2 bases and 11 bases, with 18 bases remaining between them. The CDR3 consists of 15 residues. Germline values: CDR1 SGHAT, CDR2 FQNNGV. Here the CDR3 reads CASSLFGSDPRKLFF. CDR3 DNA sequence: TGTGCCAGCAGCTTATTTGGATCGGACCCCAGGAAACTGTTTTTT.

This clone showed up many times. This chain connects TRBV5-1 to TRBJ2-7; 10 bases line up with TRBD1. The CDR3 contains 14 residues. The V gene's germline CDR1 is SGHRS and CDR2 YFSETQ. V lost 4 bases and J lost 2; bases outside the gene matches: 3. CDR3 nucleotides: TGCGCCAGCAGCAATGGACAGGGGGCCTACGAGCAGTACTTC. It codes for CASSNGQGAYEQYF.

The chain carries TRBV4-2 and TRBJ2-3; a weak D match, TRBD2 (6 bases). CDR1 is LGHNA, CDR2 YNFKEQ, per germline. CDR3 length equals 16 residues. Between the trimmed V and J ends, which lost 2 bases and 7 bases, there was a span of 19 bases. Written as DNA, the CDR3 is TGTGCCAGCAGCCAAAGAAGTGGCGGGATTGCGAATACGCAGTATTTT. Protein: CASSQRSGGIANTQYF.